A single sample gave rise to the 31 T cell receptor beta chains below, sequenced in a study of shared clonotypes between healthy human individuals. The table came from immunoSEQ multiplex PCR; TCRdb's copy has only in-frame clones and leaves some out. This sample has over 2 million clones, with approximately 94% found just once. CD45RO-negative, CCR7-positively selected cells formed the naive CD8 fraction, excluding terminally differentiated effector memory CD45RA+ cells. The sequenced sample consisted of naive CD8+ T cells sorted from blood. The source of these receptors is a man younger than 30 in good health.

About this clone: This specimen includes other DNA sequences encoding the same CDR3. V and J are TRBV9 and TRBJ1-1; D remains ambiguous. The germline CDR1 and CDR2 sequences are SGDLS and YYNGEE. Trimming removed 4 bases at V and 1 base at J, with 11 bases between. The CDR3 has 14 residues. CDR3 DNA: TGTGCCAGCAGCCCCTGGACGGGGAACACTGAAGCTTTCTTT. Its protein is CASSPWTGNTEAFF.

The chain couples TRBV7-9 to TRBJ2-5, with D possibly being TRBD1 (5 bases). The end of the DNA aligns better with TRBJ2-7, so the J call may be wrong. This CDR3 spans 15 amino acids. Germline V gene lookup returns CDR1 SEHNR and CDR2 FQNEAQ (reference sequence). This CDR3 is CASSQVGQGSYEQYF. The CDR3 nucleotides read TGTGCCAGCAGCCAAGTAGGGCAGGGATCCTACGAGCAGTACTTC.

Remarks on this clone: The same CDR3 is also encoded by other DNA sequences in this sample. The chain joins TRBV6-1 to TRBJ2-7; D call uncertain. Germline values: CDR1 MNHNS, CDR2 SASEGT. This CDR3 has 13 amino acids. V lost 1 base and J 3 bases, leaving 7 bases between the germline ends. The CDR3 reads CASSEGFGYEQYF. The CDR3 nucleotides read TGTGCCAGCAGTGAAGGGTTCGGCTACGAGCAGTACTTC.

A note on this clone: Other DNA variants within this sample encode the same CDR3. The gene calls are TRBV15 and TRBJ1-1; D is ambiguous. Trimming took off 1 base at V and 2 bases at J, with 8 bases between the two ends. The germline V gene encodes CDR1 LNHNV and CDR2 YYDKDF (reference sequence). The CDR3 has 14 amino acids. The CDR3 protein is CATSRVGVNTEAFF. The CDR3, as DNA: TGTGCCACCAGCAGAGTAGGAGTCAACACTGAAGCTTTCTTT. The complete variable domain, with remaining parts taken from reference TRBV15 and TRBJ1-1, reads DAMVIQNPRYQVTQFGKPVTLSCSQTLNHNVMYWYQQKSSQAPKLLFHYYDKDFNNEADTPDNFQSRRPNTSFCFLDIRSPGLGDTAMYLCATSRVGVNTEAFFGQGTRLTVV.

V usage is TRBV7-8 and J usage is TRBJ2-1; D is unclear. This CDR3 has 14 residues. The germline V and J ends were trimmed by 7 bases and 6 bases, with 16 bases remaining between them. CDR1 is SGHVS, CDR2 FQNEAQ, per germline. The CDR3 region has the DNA TGTGCCAGCACCATTAACGGAGTCTCCAATGAGCAGTTCTTC. Protein: CASTINGVSNEQFF. The variable domain in full, with the rest retrieved from reference TRBV7-8 and TRBJ2-1, is GAGVSQSPRYKVAKRGQDVALRCDPISGHVSLFWYQQALGQGPEFLTYFQNEAQLDKSGLPSDRFFAERPEGSVSTLKIQRTQQEDSAVYLCASTINGVSNEQFFGPGTRLTVL.

With respect to this clone: Other DNA variants within this sample encode the same CDR3. This sequence joins TRBV9 and TRBJ2-1; D is undetermined. Between the trimmed V and J ends, which lost 0 bases and 8 bases, there was a span of 6 bases. Per the germline V gene, CDR1 is SGDLS and CDR2 is YYNGEE. The CDR3 runs to 12 residues. The DNA for the CDR3 is TGTGCCAGCAGCGTAGGTGACGATGAGCAGTTCTTC. It encodes CASSVGDDEQFF. The full variable domain, rest sourced from reference TRBV9 and TRBJ2-1, is DSGVTQTPKHLITATGQRVTLRCSPRSGDLSVYWYQQSLDQGLQFLIQYYNGEERAKGNILERFSAQQFPDLHSELNLSSLELGDSALYFCASSVGDDEQFFGPGTRLTVL.

The chain links TRBV27 to TRBJ2-3; D is ambiguous. Germline CDR1 MNHEY, CDR2 SMNVEV (reference sequence). The ends were cut back, 5 bases at V and 5 bases at J, with 11 bases in the middle. The CDR3 loop spans 13 amino acids. CDR3 in DNA: TGTGCCAGCAGTCCGAACAGAGGAGATACGCAGTATTTT. Amino acids: CASSPNRGDTQYF.

The chain recombines TRBV9 with TRBJ1-2; possibly TRBD1 for D (5 bases). CDR3 length: 18 residues. Germline V CDR1 and CDR2: SGDLS, YYNGEE. Trimming pared 1 base from V and 2 bases from J, leaving 21 bases between. The CDR3 sequence is CASSVSHLPGPGNYGYTF. DNA of the CDR3: TGTGCCAGCAGCGTATCTCACCTACCGGGACCGGGAAACTATGGCTACACCTTC.

This clone was found a few times. The chain links TRBV6-6 to TRBJ1-1; no firm D call. Germline CDR1 is MNHNY and CDR2 is SVGAGI (reference sequence). CDR3 size: 14 residues. Trimming left V 2 bases short and J 0 bases short, with 7 bases between. The CDR3 nucleotides are TGTGCCAGCAGTTACAGAGAAATGAACACTGAAGCTTTCTTT. Protein sequence: CASSYREMNTEAFF.

This chain joins TRBV1 and TRBJ2-1; the table's TRBD1 call for D was not verified on the DNA. TRBV1 is a recognized pseudogene. The length of the CDR3 is 14 residues. The CDR3 loop reads CTSSQGTGAVEQFF. CDR3 nucleotides: TGCACCAGCAGCCAAGGGACAGGGGCCGTTGAGCAGTTCTTC.

The V and J genes are TRBV29-1 and TRBJ2-7; no definite D call. CDR1 SQVTM and CDR2 ANQGSEA come from the germline V gene. The CDR3 is 12 residues long. Trimming removed 6 bases from V and 7 bases from J, with 16 bases in between. CDR3 sequence reads: CSVNGPWGEQYF. CDR3 sequence (DNA): TGCAGCGTGAACGGACCCTGGGGAGAGCAGTACTTC.

The chain is built from TRBV5-4 and TRBJ2-2; D is undetermined. V lost 4 bases and J 7 bases, leaving 8 bases between the germline ends. Germline assignment: CDR1 SGHNT and CDR2 YYREEE (reference sequence). The CDR3 covers 12 residues. The CDR3 reads CASSRYGGELFF. Here the CDR3 DNA reads TGTGCCAGCAGCAGGTACGGCGGGGAGCTGTTTTTT.

As to this clone: Other DNA sequences from this sample encode an identical CDR3 as well. This chain connects TRBV6-5 to TRBJ2-1; D perhaps matches TRBD1 (6 bases). Trimming shortened V by 6 bases and J by 4 bases, and 13 bases separated the two germline ends. This CDR3 contains 14 residues. The germline V gene has CDR1 MNHEY and CDR2 SVGAGI. The CDR3 DNA follows: TGTGCCAGCAGCCCACAGGGCCCTTACAATGAGCAGTTCTTC. Its translation is CASSPQGPYNEQFF.

The chain employs TRBV19 and TRBJ1-2, with 9 bases fitting TRBD1. Germline CDR1 reads LNHDA; CDR2 reads SQIVND (reference sequence). This CDR3 contains 16 residues. Trimming at V came to 5 bases and at J to 4 bases, leaving 11 bases not matched to a gene. In DNA form, the CDR3 reads TGTGCCAGTAGTCCCGGGACAGGGACGGGGTTCTATGGCTACACCTTC. It is translated as CASSPGTGTGFYGYTF.

The chain links TRBV7-9 to TRBJ2-4; D gene unclear. Germline V gene data show CDR1 as SEHNR and CDR2 as FQNEAQ (reference sequence). The CDR3 is made up of 15 amino acids. The V end lost 4 bases, the J end lost 5 bases, and 15 bases lay between the germline ends. This CDR3 is CASSSEQLWENIQYF. Written as DNA, the CDR3 is TGTGCCAGCAGCTCGGAACAGTTGTGGGAAAACATTCAGTACTTC.

The chain links TRBV6-1 to TRBJ1-3; a possible D gene is TRBD1 (5 bases). Between the trimmed V and J ends, which lost 8 bases and 4 bases, there was a span of 15 bases. This CDR3 has 14 residues. Per the germline V gene, CDR1 is MNHNS and CDR2 is SASEGT. The CDR3 region has the DNA TGTGCCAGCGCGGGGACGGCTCTAGGAAACACCATATATTTT. Translation gives CASAGTALGNTIYF.

The rearrangement uses TRBV19 and TRBJ1-1; D perhaps matches TRBD1 (6 bases). Deletions cut 7 bases from V and 3 bases from J, with 18 bases between. This CDR3 comprises 15 residues. CDR1 is LNHDA, CDR2 SQIVND, per germline (reference sequence). CDR3 loop: CASNPDRSRDTEAFF. The DNA of the CDR3 is TGTGCCAGTAACCCCGACAGGTCAAGGGACACTGAAGCTTTCTTT.

Comments on this clone: Other DNA sequences in this specimen translate into the identical CDR3. The genes are TRBV9 and TRBJ2-2; D is perhaps TRBD1 (6 bases). The CDR3 contains 15 residues. Trimming took 2 bases from V and 0 from J, leaving 8 bases between them. From germline, CDR1 is SGDLS and CDR2 YYNGEE. The CDR3 DNA is TGTGCCAGCAGCGTGGGGACAACGAACACCGGGGAGCTGTTTTTT. It codes for CASSVGTTNTGELFF.

About this clone itself: The identical CDR3 is also encoded by other nucleotide sequences in the sample. The rearrangement links TRBV10-1 to TRBJ2-3, with 13 bases fitting TRBD2. CDR3 length: 16 amino acids. CDR1 WNHNN and CDR2 SYGVQD come from the germline V gene (reference sequence). V shed 2 bases, J shed 2 bases, and the junction held 1 base outside the gene matches. In nucleotides, the CDR3 is TGCGCCAGCAGTGAGACTAGCGGGAGGGCCACAGATACGCAGTATTTT. Residues: CASSETSGRATDTQYF.

The CDR3 nucleotides are TGTGCCAGCAGCCAATTGGGACAGGGGGCCTACGAGCAGTACTTC. The encoded protein is CASSQLGQGAYEQYF. This chain connects TRBV27 to TRBJ2-7, with 11 bases that match TRBD1. The germline gives CDR1 MNHEY, CDR2 SMNVEV (reference sequence). J lost 2 bases, V lost 6 bases, and 6 bases had no gene match. This CDR3 has 15 amino acids.

The CDR3 DNA reads as TGTGCCAGCAGCTTAGCTTTCGGTCAGGCTCAAGATGAGCAGTTCTTC. Protein: CASSLAFGQAQDEQFF. The chain uses TRBV7-9 and TRBJ2-1; D is unclear. V was cut by 0 bases and J by 8 bases, with 17 bases left in between. The CDR3 covers 16 residues. CDR1 is SEHNR, CDR2 FQNEAQ, per germline (reference sequence).

This chain uses TRBV9 with TRBJ1-3, with a weak D call TRBD1 (5 bases). V was shortened by 4 bases and J by 3 bases, with 23 bases between the two germline ends. There are 18 residues in the CDR3. Germline V CDR1 and CDR2: SGDLS, YYNGEE. The CDR3 DNA sequence: TGTGCCAGCAGCACCCACGAGACAGACTACTCGATTGGAAACACCATATATTTT. This gives the protein CASSTHETDYSIGNTIYF.

The chain uses TRBV6-1 and TRBJ2-1; 11 bases align to TRBD2. CDR1 is MNHNS, CDR2 SASEGT, per germline. With 6 bases clipped from V and 5 bases from J, the junction kept 6 bases outside the gene matches. This CDR3 spans 15 amino acids. DNA of the CDR3: TGTGCCAGCAGGTTAGCGGGAGGGTCAAACAATGAGCAGTTCTTC. Translated: CASRLAGGSNNEQFF.

The rearrangement joins TRBV28 to TRBJ2-5; no clear D gene. This CDR3 spans 14 amino acids. The germline V gene encodes CDR1 MDHEN and CDR2 SYDVKM. V dropped 6 bases and J dropped 5 bases, with 16 bases sitting between them. In DNA form, the CDR3 reads TGTGCCAGCAGCCCTCTCGGTAGTGCGGAGACCCAGTACTTC. Its protein product is CASSPLGSAETQYF.

The V call is TRBV5-4, the J call TRBJ2-5; D unclear. Trimming took 0 bases from V and 1 from J, leaving 10 bases between them. The CDR3 length is 15 residues. CDR1 is SGHNT and CDR2 is YYREEE in the germline V gene (reference sequence). CDR3 nucleotide sequence: TGTGCCAGCAGCTTGGGGAGCTCCTCCCAAGAGACCCAGTACTTC. Translated: CASSLGSSSQETQYF.

This clone was recorded once. The chain employs TRBV14 and TRBJ2-7; no reliable D call. Germline-derived CDR1 and CDR2 are SGHDN and FVKESK. V lost 0 bases and J 6 bases, leaving 15 bases between the germline ends. The CDR3 extends over 15 amino acids. CDR3 in amino acids: CASSQDSGIFSEQYF. CDR3 coding DNA: TGTGCCAGCAGCCAAGATTCGGGTATTTTCTCCGAGCAGTACTTC.

The CDR3 bases are TGCGCCAGCAGCCAAGTCGGGGCGGGAGGCATTTCCTGCTACGAGCAGTACTTC. It is translated as CASSQVGAGGISCYEQYF. V is TRBV4-1 and J is TRBJ2-5; 8 bases map to TRBD2. The J call is in doubt because the DNA end fits TRBJ2-7 better. CDR3 length equals 18 residues. The germline V gene encodes CDR1 MGHRA and CDR2 YSYEKL.

This rearrangement joins TRBV27 to TRBJ2-3; D is unresolved. Between the trimmed V and J ends, which lost 3 bases and 2 bases, there was a span of 9 bases. CDR3 size: 14 residues. CDR1 MNHEY and CDR2 SMNVEV come from the germline V gene (reference sequence). The CDR3 sequence is CASSLGKYTDTQYF. In DNA form, the CDR3 reads TGTGCCAGCAGTTTGGGCAAATACACAGATACGCAGTATTTT.

This chain uses TRBV5-5 with TRBJ2-2; D remains ambiguous. Trimming stripped 4 bases from V and 7 bases from J, with 11 bases between. Germline V lookup: CDR1 SGHKS, CDR2 YYEKEE (reference sequence). CDR3 length: 13 amino acids. CDR3 nucleotide sequence: TGTGCCAGCAGCCCCACGGATCGCGGGGAGCTGTTTTTT. Residues: CASSPTDRGELFF.

The J gene is TRBJ1-1, the V gene TRBV5-5, with no clear D. Germline CDR1 SGHKS, CDR2 YYEKEE (reference sequence). The V end was cut by 3 bases, the J end by 4 bases, with 10 bases between. CDR3 length: 13 amino acids. The CDR3 DNA sequence: TGTGCCAGCAGCTACTCACGGAGCACTGAAGCTTTCTTT. It is translated as CASSYSRSTEAFF.

The chain joins TRBV7-9 to TRBJ2-7; a weak D match, TRBD1 (6 bases). This CDR3 is built from 13 residues. Trimming removed 7 bases from V and 3 bases from J, with 13 bases in between. The germline V gene has CDR1 SEHNR and CDR2 FQNEAQ (reference sequence). This CDR3 reads CASTRDTDYEQYF. CDR3 bases: TGTGCCAGCACTAGGGACACTGACTACGAGCAGTACTTC. The full variable domain, its missing parts supplied by reference TRBV7-9 and TRBJ2-7, is DTGVSQNPRHKITKRGQNVTFRCDPISEHNRLYWYRQTLGQGPEFLTYFQNEAQLEKSRLLSDRFSAERPKGSFSTLEIQRTEQGDSAMYLCASTRDTDYEQYFGPGTRLTVT.